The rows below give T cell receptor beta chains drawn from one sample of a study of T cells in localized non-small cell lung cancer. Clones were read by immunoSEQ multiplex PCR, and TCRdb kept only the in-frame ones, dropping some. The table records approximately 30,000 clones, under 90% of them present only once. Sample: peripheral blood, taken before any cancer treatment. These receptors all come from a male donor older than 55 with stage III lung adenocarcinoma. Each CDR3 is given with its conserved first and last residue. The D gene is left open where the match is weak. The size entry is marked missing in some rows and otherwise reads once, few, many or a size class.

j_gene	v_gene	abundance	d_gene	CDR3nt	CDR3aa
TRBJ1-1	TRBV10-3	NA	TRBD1	TGTGCCATCACGGAGCGCTTGGACAGGGACACTGAAGCTTTCTTT	CAITERLDRDTEAFF
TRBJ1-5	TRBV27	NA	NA	TGTGCCAGCAGTTTAGGCAGGAGGCAGGACAGCAATCAGCCCCAGCATTTT	CASSLGRRQDSNQPQHF
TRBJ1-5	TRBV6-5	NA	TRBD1	TGTGCCAGCAGTTACGGACAGGCGGCCCAGCCCCAGCATTTT	CASSYGQAAQPQHF
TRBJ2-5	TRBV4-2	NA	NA	TGTGCCAGCAGCCAGCCAGGGGAAGAGACCCAGTACTTC	CASSQPGEETQYF
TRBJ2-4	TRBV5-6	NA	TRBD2	TGTGCCAGCAGCCAACTGACTAGCGGGAGGGCCAAAAACATTCAGTACTTC	CASSQLTSGRAKNIQYF
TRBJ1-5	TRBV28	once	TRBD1	TGTGCCAGCAGTTCCCGGACAGGGACTTATAGCAATCAGCCCCAGCATTTT	CASSSRTGTYSNQPQHF
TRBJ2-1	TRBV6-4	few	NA	TGTGCCAGCAGTCGTGAGTGGGGATACAATGAGCAGTTCTTC	CASSREWGYNEQFF
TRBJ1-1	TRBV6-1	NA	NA	TGTGCCAGCAGTGTCTCCCGGGTTCCGAACACTGAAGCTTTCTTT	CASSVSRVPNTEAFF
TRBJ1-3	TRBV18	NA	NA	TGTGCCAGCTCAGACGGACGGACCTCTGGAAACACCATATATTTT	CASSDGRTSGNTIYF
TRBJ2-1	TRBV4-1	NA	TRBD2	TGCGCCAGCAGCCAACTAGCGGGCAATGAGCAGTTCTTC	CASSQLAGNEQFF
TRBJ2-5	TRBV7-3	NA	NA	TGTGCCAGCAGCTTAAGTGCGCAAGAGACCCAGTACTTC	CASSLSAQETQYF
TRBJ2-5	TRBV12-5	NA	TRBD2	TGTGCTAGTGGTGGGACTAGCGGGGGAATGGGGGAGACCCAGTACTTC	CASGGTSGGMGETQYF
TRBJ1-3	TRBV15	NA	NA	TGTGCCACCAGCAGAGGCAGGGGTCTTGGAAACACCATATATTTT	CATSRGRGLGNTIYF
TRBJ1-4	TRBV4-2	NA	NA	TGTGCCAGCAGCCAAGATCCGGGCAGTAATGAAAAACTGTTTTTT	CASSQDPGSNEKLFF
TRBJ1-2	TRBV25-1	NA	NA	TGTGCCAGCAGTGGGTCCCAGCACTATGGCTACACCTTC	CASSGSQHYGYTF
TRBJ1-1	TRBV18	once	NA	TGTGCCAGCTCAGCGGGTAGAACCACTGAAGCTTTCTTT	CASSAGRTTEAFF
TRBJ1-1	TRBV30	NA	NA	TGTGCCTGGAGTAAATGGGGGCATGAAGCTTTCTTT	CAWSKWGHEAFF
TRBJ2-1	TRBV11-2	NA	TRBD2	TGTGCCAGCAGCTCAGTACTAGCGGCGTACAATGAGCAGTTCTTC	CASSSVLAAYNEQFF
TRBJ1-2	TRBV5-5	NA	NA	TGTGCCAGCAGCTTCATGTATGGCTACACCTTC	CASSFMYGYTF
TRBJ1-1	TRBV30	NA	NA	TGTGCCTGGAGTACCGGGGGCAGGGGCACTGAAGCTTTCTTT	CAWSTGGRGTEAFF
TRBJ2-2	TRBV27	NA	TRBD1	TGTGCCAGCAGAAGTACAGGGGGGACCGGGGAGCTGTTTTTT	CASRSTGGTGELFF
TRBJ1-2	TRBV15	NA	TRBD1	TGTGCCACCAGCACAACACAGGGGGCGCGTGGCTACACCTTC	CATSTTQGARGYTF
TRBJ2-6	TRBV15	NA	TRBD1	TGTGCCACCAGCAGAGATCAGGGGGACGTCCTGACTTTC	CATSRDQGDVLTF
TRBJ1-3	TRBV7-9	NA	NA	TGTGCCAGCAGCCCGAATCTCTCTGGAAACACCATATATTTT	CASSPNLSGNTIYF
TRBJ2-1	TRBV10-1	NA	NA	TGCGCCAGCAGTGTTTCCCTAGACGATGTCTATGAGCAGTTCTTC	CASSVSLDDVYEQFF
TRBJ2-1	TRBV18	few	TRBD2	TGTGCCAGCTCACCAACCACTAGCGGGAGTTCCTACAATGAGCAGTTCTTC	CASSPTTSGSSYNEQFF
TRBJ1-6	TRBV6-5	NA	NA	TGTGCCAGCACATGGCTTAGGGAAAATTCACCCCTCCACTTT	CASTWLRENSPLHF
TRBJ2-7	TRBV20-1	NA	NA	TGCAGTGCTAGATCCGCCCACGAGCAGTACTTC	CSARSAHEQYF
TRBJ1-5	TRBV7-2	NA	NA	TGTGCCAGCAGCAGCATGAATCAGCCCCAGCATTTT	CASSSMNQPQHF
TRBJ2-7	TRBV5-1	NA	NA	TGCGCCAGCAGCCCGACCGCCGCGGCGAAATCCTACGAGCAGTACTTC	CASSPTAAAKSYEQYF
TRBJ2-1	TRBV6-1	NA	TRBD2	TGTGCCAGCACCCCCGGGGGGTCCAATGAGCAGTTCTTC	CASTPGGSNEQFF
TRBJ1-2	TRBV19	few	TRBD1	TGTGCCAGTAGTTCTACCCCCCAGGACAGGCTTGACTATGGCTACACCTTC	CASSSTPQDRLDYGYTF
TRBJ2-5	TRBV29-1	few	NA	TGCAGCGTTGAAGACGCGTATGGGGAGACCCAGTACTTC	CSVEDAYGETQYF